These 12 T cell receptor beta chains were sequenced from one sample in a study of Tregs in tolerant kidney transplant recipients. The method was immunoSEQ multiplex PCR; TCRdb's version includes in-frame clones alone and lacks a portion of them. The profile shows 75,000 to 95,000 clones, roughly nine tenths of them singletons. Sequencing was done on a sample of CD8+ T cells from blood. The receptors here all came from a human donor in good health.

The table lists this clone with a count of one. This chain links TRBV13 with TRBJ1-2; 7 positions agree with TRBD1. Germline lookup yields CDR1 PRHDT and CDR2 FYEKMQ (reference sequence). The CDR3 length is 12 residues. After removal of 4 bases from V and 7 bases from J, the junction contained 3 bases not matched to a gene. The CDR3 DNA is TGTGCCAGCAGCTATGGGACAGCTGGCTACACCTTC. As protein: CASSYGTAGYTF.

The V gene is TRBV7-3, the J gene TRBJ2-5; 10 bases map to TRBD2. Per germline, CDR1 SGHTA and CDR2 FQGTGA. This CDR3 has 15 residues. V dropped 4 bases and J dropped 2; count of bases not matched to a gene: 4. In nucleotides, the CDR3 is TGTGCCAGCAGCTCTAGCGGGGGCAGGCAAGAGACCCAGTACTTC. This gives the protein CASSSSGGRQETQYF.

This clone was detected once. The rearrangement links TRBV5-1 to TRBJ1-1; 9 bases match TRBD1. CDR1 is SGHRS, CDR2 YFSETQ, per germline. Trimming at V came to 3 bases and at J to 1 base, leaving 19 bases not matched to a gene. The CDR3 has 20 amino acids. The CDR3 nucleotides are TGCGCCAGCAGCTGGGACAGGGCGGACAGGATAAAGTATCCGAACACTGAAGCTTTCTTT. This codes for CASSWDRADRIKYPNTEAFF.

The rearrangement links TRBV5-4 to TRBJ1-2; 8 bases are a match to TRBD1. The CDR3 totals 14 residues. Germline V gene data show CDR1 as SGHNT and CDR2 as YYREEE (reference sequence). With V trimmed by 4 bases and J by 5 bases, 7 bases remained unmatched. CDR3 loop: CASSPGQGAYGYTF. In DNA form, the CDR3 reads TGTGCCAGCAGCCCTGGACAGGGAGCGTATGGCTACACCTTC.

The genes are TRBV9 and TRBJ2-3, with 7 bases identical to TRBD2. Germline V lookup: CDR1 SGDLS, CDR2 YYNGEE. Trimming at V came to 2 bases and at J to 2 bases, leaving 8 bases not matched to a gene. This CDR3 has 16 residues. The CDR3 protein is CASSVNLAANTDTQYF. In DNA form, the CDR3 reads TGTGCCAGCAGCGTTAACCTAGCGGCGAACACAGATACGCAGTATTTT.

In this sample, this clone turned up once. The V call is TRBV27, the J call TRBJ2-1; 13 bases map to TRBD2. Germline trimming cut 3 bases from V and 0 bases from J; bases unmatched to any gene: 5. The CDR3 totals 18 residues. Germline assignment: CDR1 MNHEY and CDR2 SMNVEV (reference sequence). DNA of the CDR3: TGTGCCAGCAGTTTCATTGGGACTAGCGGGATCTCCTACAATGAGCAGTTCTTC. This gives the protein CASSFIGTSGISYNEQFF.

CDR3 bases: TGTGCCAGCAGCTTCGGCGGGACTGCCAACTCAGATACGCAGTATTTT. This gives the protein CASSFGGTANSDTQYF. J is TRBJ2-3 and V is TRBV5-6; perhaps TRBD2 as D (6 bases). The germline gives CDR1 SGHDT, CDR2 YYEEEE. CDR3 length equals 16 residues. Trimming pared 2 bases from V and 4 bases from J, leaving 17 bases between.

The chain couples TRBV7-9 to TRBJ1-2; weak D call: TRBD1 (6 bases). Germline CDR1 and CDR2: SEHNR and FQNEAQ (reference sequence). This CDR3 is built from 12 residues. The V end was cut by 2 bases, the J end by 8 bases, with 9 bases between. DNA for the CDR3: TGTGCCAGCAGCTTAACAGGGAGAGGCTACACCTTC. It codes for CASSLTGRGYTF. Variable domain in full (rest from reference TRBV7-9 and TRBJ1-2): DTGVSQNPRHKITKRGQNVTFRCDPISEHNRLYWYRQTLGQGPEFLTYFQNEAQLEKSRLLSDRFSAERPKGSFSTLEIQRTEQGDSAMYLCASSLTGRGYTFGSGTRLTVV.

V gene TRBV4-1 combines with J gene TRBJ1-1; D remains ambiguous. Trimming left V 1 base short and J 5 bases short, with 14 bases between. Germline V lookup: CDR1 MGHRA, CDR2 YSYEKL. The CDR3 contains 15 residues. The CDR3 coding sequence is TGCGCCAGCAGCCAAGGTAATTGGGGTCATACTGAAGCTTTCTTT. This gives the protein CASSQGNWGHTEAFF.

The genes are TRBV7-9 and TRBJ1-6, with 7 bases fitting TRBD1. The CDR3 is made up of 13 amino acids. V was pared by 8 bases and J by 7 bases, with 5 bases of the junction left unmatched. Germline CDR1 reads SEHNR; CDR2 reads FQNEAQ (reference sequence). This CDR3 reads CASGAGGNSPLHF. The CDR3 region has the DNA TGTGCCAGCGGGGCAGGGGGAAATTCACCCCTCCACTTT.

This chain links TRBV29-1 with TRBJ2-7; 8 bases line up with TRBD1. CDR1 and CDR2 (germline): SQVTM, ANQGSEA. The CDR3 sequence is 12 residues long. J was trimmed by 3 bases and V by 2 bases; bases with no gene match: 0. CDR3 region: CSVETGGYEQYF. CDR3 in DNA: TGCAGCGTTGAAACAGGGGGCTACGAGCAGTACTTC.

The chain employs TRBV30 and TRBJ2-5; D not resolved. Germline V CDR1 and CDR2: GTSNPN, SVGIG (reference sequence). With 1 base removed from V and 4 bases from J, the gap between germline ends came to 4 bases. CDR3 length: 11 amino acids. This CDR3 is CAWSEGETQYF. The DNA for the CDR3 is TGTGCCTGGAGTGAGGGAGAGACCCAGTACTTC. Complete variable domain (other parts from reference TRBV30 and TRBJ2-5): SQTIHQWPATLVQPVGSPLSLECTVEGTSNPNLYWYRQAAGRGLQLLFYSVGIGQISSEVPQNLSASRPQDRQFILSSKKLLLSDSGFYLCAWSEGETQYFGPGTRLLVL.